This T cell receptor beta chain emerged from a study of T cells after posttransplantation cyclophosphamide (dated by TCRdb to the mid-2010s). Study-level background: Using TRB sequencing, the study followed how the T cell repertoire reconstituted after myeloablative bone marrow transplantation in which posttransplantation cyclophosphamide served as GVHD prophylaxis. Samples from about 32 PTCy-treated patients and roughly 17 related bone marrow donors of those patients were subjected to antigen receptor sequencing. Blood from every one of the 30 or so PTCy patients who had 1-year posttransplant specimens underwent TRB sequencing. Up to roughly 3 additional blood samples from 2 to 5.2 years after transplant were also TRB-sequenced in 3 patients, as was pretransplant blood from 4 patients. Because TRA and TRB clonality were tightly correlated in 9 samples, subsequent TCR analyses were focused on TRB only. Public TRB sequences were checked against a database of over 3,000 sequences associated with responses to pathogens, tumor antigens, self-antigens and alloantigens.

Paper-wide results and their limitations: The TRB repertoires of T cells infiltrating skin or GI tract showed only limited overlap with the TRB repertoires of T cells in blood. Donor-recipient similarity was low at 1-2 months but rose over the first year, and later blood repertoires were often dominated by donor CD8+ memory clones. Across roughly 40 patients, recipient CMV seropositivity and CMV reactivation were highly associated with TRB clonality; PTCy diversity was similar to CNI/methotrexate controls.

From cysteine to phenylalanine, the CDR3 is 13 amino acids long. Only the CDR3 part of the read is kept: 39 bases, read in frame from the first base. CDR1 and CDR2, looked up from the germline V gene (reference sequence), are MNHNY and SVGAGI. Here V drops 2 bases and J drops 11 bases, and the junction holds 6 bases not matched to any gene. The label giving this sample's treatment or condition can be read as: high-dose cyclophosphamide on days +3 and +4 as single-agent GVHD prophylaxis. For conditioning, the PTCy patients got busulfan and fludarabine, then a related or unrelated marrow graft, followed by cyclophosphamide on days +3 and +4. PTCy-treated patients were drawn from a prospective multi-institutional clinical trial. Mononuclear cells from peripheral blood and bone marrow were separated by Ficoll-Hypaque density centrifugation and then cryopreserved. In its sample, this clone was seen many times. The target of this receptor is not known. No much larger clone exists at a distance of one base, and base qualities are not known.

TRB sequencing used genomic DNA with the immunoSEQ assay at survey resolution or the hsTCRB kit. The source study handled its data this way. Initial read processing used immunoSEQ software, and repertoire analyses used the LymphoSeq R package. Clonality was computed as 1 minus normalized Shannon entropy, and a Gini coefficient was also calculated for each TRB dataset. To infer phenotypes in unsorted samples, TRB sequences from sorted subsets of the recipient or donor were mapped onto unsorted samples from the same recipient. TCRdb's version of the immuneACCESS table is confined to in-frame rearrangements and falls short of the full clone set. An unresolved V gene accounts for under half of the shortfall where checked; the remainder is of unknown origin. V and J calls plus clone size are reproduced from that table; the DNA served to infer D and trimming. Listed for this sample are 15,000 to 20,000 clones, none observed only a single time. The ten largest clonotypes hold around 0.5% of the sample.

The sequence came from a female patient under 45 who received an allogeneic stem cell transplant from a related donor, was CMV-positive, and had no GVHD. Some T cells seen after a transplant may have their origin in the graft donor. The sequence links TRBV6-6 to TRBJ1-2; 9 junctional bases match TRBD1. The material was PBMCs, obtained after allogeneic stem cell transplant with posttransplant cyclophosphamide. DNA sequence: TGTGCCAGCAGTTACGGGACAGGGCAGAGGTACACCTTC. Protein translation: CASSYGTGQRYTF.